This TCR beta chain was observed in a study of T cells after yellow fever vaccination (dated by TCRdb to 2018 to 2020). Regarding the research as a whole: Using CD3, CD45RA, CCR7 and CD95 staining, memory subsets (EM, EMRA, CM and Tscm) were sorted on a BD FACS Aria III. The SMART-Seq v4 Ultra Low Input RNA kit was used to prepare libraries from fractions with low cell numbers. Bulk TCR alpha and beta repertoires were sequenced longitudinally to track T-cell clones before and after primary and booster YFV17D yellow fever vaccination. Two healthy male donors, one aged 18 to 29 and one aged 30 to 40 years, were included in the cohort. Sorting of memory subsets took place on days 0, 15 and 45 and at 18 months after primary vaccination, as well as on days 0, 15 and 45 after the 30-year booster. Blood samples were taken at several timepoints before and after primary and secondary immunization, and bulk PBMC replicates and cell subsets were isolated. What the work shows at the level of the full study, not this receptor alone: Because only a couple of donors were included in the study, the extent to which the findings can be generalized is limited. A small share of clonotypes was detected in both CD4 and CD8 compartments, with the overlap likely arising from convergent recombination. Computational filtering was required because FACS-sorted repertoires could contain abundant contaminating clonotypes from the bulk population. In the sorted memory subsets on day 0, nearly all of the vaccine-responding clonotypes fell below detection. Compared with the primary T-cell response, the secondary T-cell response was weaker but faster, peaking on day 5 rather than day 15. Most clones expanded after primary vaccination were re-detected after the booster (around 96% of CD4 and 80% to 90% of CD8), suggesting broad memory maintenance.

TCR cDNA was made using 5'RACE template switching, a step that added a universal primer site and unique molecular identifiers. cDNA synthesis was primed from both the TCR alpha and TCR beta constant segments. Library amplification used two PCR steps, and the second PCR step added sample barcodes and sequencing adapters. Sequencing of libraries was done on Illumina HiSeq 2500 (2x100 bp) or NovaSeq (2x150 bp). In the source study's methods: MIGEC handled demultiplexing of reads and collapsing into UMI consensus sequences, while MiXCR performed V(D)J alignment. Vaccine-responding clonotypes were defined with edgeR using replicate PBMC samples, requiring FDR below 0.01 and a log2 fold change above 5 up to day 15. Each bulk clonotype received a CD4 or CD8 identity based on whether the sequenced CD4 or CD8 repertoire contained that clonotype at higher abundance. To estimate the distribution of each clone across memory phenotypes, clonotype frequencies in memory subsets were weighted by FACS-sorted cell numbers. Using fastp at Q25 and MiXCR, TCRdb reprocessed the public reads and kept productive beta chains. Records with the same CDR3 protein are collapsed into one entry carrying the most frequent genes and DNA. What appears here as the V and J calls and clone size reflects TCRdb's work, not the paper's. The sample table lists over 10,000 distinct CDR3 sequences, approximately 4.9% of them with a count of one. Of the sample, 51% falls within the top ten clones.

This clonotype was detected many times. The record has no base qualities; no much larger clone is one base away. Looking up the germline V gene yields CDR1 MNHEY and CDR2 SVGAGI. The CDR3 contains 14 residues, cysteine and phenylalanine counted. CDR3 DNA only is kept here, 42 bases in frame from base 1. V loses 3 bases, J loses 3 bases, and the germline ends lie 9 bases apart. The treatment or condition label, read with the paper, signifies: live attenuated yellow fever vaccine strain. PBMCs were isolated from peripheral blood using a standard Ficoll-Paque protocol. The RNeasy Micro Kit was used to extract RNA from sorted memory subsets.

Sequences were derived from PBMCs, either bulk or a sorted T-cell subset (CD4+, CD8+, memory, or dextramer-sorted; not recorded which), sampled 45 days after the yellow fever booster vaccination. The V gene is TRBV6-5 and the J gene is TRBJ1-5, with the D gene call left open. This TCR derives from a man in his thirties or forties who received the YFV17D yellow fever vaccine. The CDR3 region reads CASSYLGDNQPQHF. The DNA sequence reads TGTGCCAGCAGTTATCTTGGGGACAATCAGCCCCAGCATTTT.